This T cell receptor beta chain was sequenced during a study of cytomegalovirus exposure and HLA in healthy donors. The CDR3 covers 14 residues. Germline loops: CDR1 SGHAT, CDR2 FQDESV (reference sequence). J lost 6 bases, V lost 5 bases, and 6 bases had no gene match. 13 Jbeta primers and 60 Vbeta primers were used for the PCR. Sequencing used immunoSEQ multiplex PCR; TCRdb keeps in-frame clones, though not all of them. The data show about 100,000 clones, 84% seen once. This clone was found once. The rearrangement joins TRBV11-1 to TRBJ2-3, with 9 bases identical to TRBD1. Sequenced material: PBMCs. The TCR was taken from a woman under 30 in good health and CMV-seronegative. In DNA, the CDR3 is TGTGCCAGCAGCACCGACAGGGGGGATGATACGCAGTATTTT. It is translated as CASSTDRGDDTQYF.